The 12 T cell receptor beta chains given below trace back to one sample, sequenced in a study of T cell responses to AZD1222 COVID-19 vaccine. This table comes from immunoSEQ multiplex PCR, and its TCRdb copy is limited to in-frame clones, with some not included. The profile covers tens of thousands of clones, with 80% to 95% appearing a single time and approximately 4.5% taken by the ten largest. The sample here was peripheral blood, taken 28 days after the second AZD1222 dose. Receptors were obtained from an adult who received the AZD1222 COVID-19 vaccine.

CDR3 residues: CASSQDQPLLGGAFF. The CDR3 nucleotides are TGTGCCAGCAGCCAAGATCAGCCTCTCTTAGGGGGAGCTTTCTTT. The chain joins TRBV4-2 to TRBJ1-1; possible D gene TRBD1, 6 bases. The CDR3 loop spans 15 amino acids. Trimming took off 0 bases at V and 10 bases at J, with 18 bases between the two ends. The V gene's germline CDR1 is LGHNA and CDR2 YNFKEQ.

The chain carries TRBV12-3 or TRBV12-4 and TRBJ1-5, with unresolved D. V was trimmed by 3 bases and J by 5 bases, leaving 5 bases between them. This CDR3 spans 12 amino acids. The CDR3 loop reads CASSFRDQPQHF. Written as DNA, the CDR3 is TGTGCCAGCAGTTTTCGTGATCAGCCCCAGCATTTT.

The chain uses TRBV6-4 and TRBJ2-1; 8 positions agree with TRBD2. Germline lookup yields CDR1 MRHNA and CDR2 SNTAGT. The V gene end was trimmed by 9 bases and the J gene end by 6 bases; junction bases not matched to a gene: 13. This CDR3 has 15 residues. The chain's CDR3 is CASMVEAGVPNEQFF. CDR3 DNA sequence: TGTGCCAGTATGGTGGAAGCGGGAGTACCCAATGAGCAGTTCTTC.

The chain links TRBV6-5 to TRBJ2-1; 9 nucleotides line up with TRBD2. This CDR3 spans 14 amino acids. The germline gives CDR1 MNHEY, CDR2 SVGAGI. V was pared by 6 bases and J by 4 bases, with 4 bases of the junction left unmatched. CDR3 in amino acids: CASRLAGRYNEQFF. The CDR3 nucleotides read TGTGCCAGCAGGCTAGCGGGGCGATACAATGAGCAGTTCTTC.

This clone was found once. The rearrangement uses TRBV29-1 and TRBJ1-2, with a possible D match to TRBD1 (6 bases). CDR3 length equals 13 residues. Trimming left V 7 bases short and J 4 bases short, with 16 bases between. Per germline, CDR1 SQVTM and CDR2 ANQGSEA. The CDR3 nucleotides are TGCAGCGGGGGTAACAGGGCGACCTATGGCTACACCTTC. This sequence encodes CSGGNRATYGYTF. The full variable domain, rest sourced from reference TRBV29-1 and TRBJ1-2, is SAVISQKPSRDICQRGTSLTIQCQVDSQVTMMFWYRQQPGQSLTLIATANQGSEATYESGFVIDKFPISRPNLTFSTLTVSNMSPEDSSIYLCSGGNRATYGYTFGSGTRLTVV.

The chain is built from TRBV12-3 or TRBV12-4 and TRBJ1-1; D is perhaps TRBD1 (6 bases). The CDR3 contains 13 residues. Trimming removed 1 base from V and 3 bases from J, with 6 bases in between. CDR3 DNA: TGTGCCAGCAGTTTAGACAGGGACACTGAAGCTTTCTTT. Its translation: CASSLDRDTEAFF.

The rearrangement links TRBV28 to TRBJ1-5, with D unresolved. Looked up from germline, CDR1 is MDHEN and CDR2 is SYDVKM. Deletions cut 6 bases from V and 6 bases from J, with 18 bases between. The CDR3 consists of 15 residues. CDR3 bases: TGTGCCAGCAGCCTCGATAGCTTCTCGGGTCAGCCCCAGCATTTT. Encoded protein: CASSLDSFSGQPQHF.

This clone has only one observation. The chain has TRBV12-5 and TRBJ2-4, with a tentative D call TRBD2 (7 bases). V dropped 0 bases and J dropped 3 bases, with 15 bases sitting between them. The CDR3 loop spans 17 amino acids. CDR1 is LGHNT, CDR2 FRNRAP, per germline. CDR3 in DNA: TGTGCTAGTGGTTTGGTAATGGGGGGGCCGAGCAAAAACATTCAGTACTTC. Translating it yields CASGLVMGGPSKNIQYF.

This sequence joins TRBV10-3 and TRBJ2-5; 13 bases are shared with TRBD2. Germline CDR1 and CDR2: ENHRY and SYGVKD. The CDR3 runs 13 residues. Trimming cost V 10 bases and J 4 bases; bases outside gene matches: 3. The CDR3 bases are TGTGCCACCGGACTAGCGGGAGTAGAGACCCAGTACTTC. This translates into CATGLAGVETQYF.

V usage is TRBV7-2 and J usage is TRBJ2-5; 8 bases fit TRBD2. Germline V gene data show CDR1 as SGHTA and CDR2 as FQGNSA. The CDR3 contains 16 residues. The V gene end was trimmed by 2 bases and the J gene end by 2 bases; junction bases not matched to a gene: 7. CDR3 loop: CASSLMSSGSQETQYF. The CDR3 region has the DNA TGTGCCAGCAGCTTAATGTCTAGCGGGTCTCAAGAGACCCAGTACTTC.

This chain uses TRBV7-9 with TRBJ1-1; tentative D call: TRBD1 (5 bases). CDR1 is SEHNR, CDR2 FQNEAQ, per germline (reference sequence). V dropped 0 bases and J dropped 7 bases, with 18 bases sitting between them. The CDR3 extends over 16 amino acids. In DNA, the CDR3 is TGTGCCAGCAGCTTAGCTAGGACGGACACAGATAATGAAGCTTTCTTT. Its protein product is CASSLARTDTDNEAFF.

This clone has a handful of counts. This chain joins TRBV6-2 or TRBV6-3 and TRBJ2-7; no clear D. This CDR3 comprises 13 residues. The germline V gene encodes CDR1 MNHEY and CDR2 SVGEGT. Between the trimmed V and J ends, which lost 0 bases and 4 bases, there was a span of 7 bases. The CDR3 here is CASSYSLGYEQYF. The CDR3 DNA sequence: TGTGCCAGCAGTTACTCACTCGGGTACGAGCAGTACTTC.